This TCR beta chain was profiled in a study of read filtering for tumor transcriptome and immune sequencing. The wider study: DNase treatment preceded whole-transcriptome library preparation.

This clonotype was recorded at least ten times. The library was built from about 400 ng RNA with molecular barcoded adaptors for alpha/delta and beta/gamma chains. TCRdb re-called the reads with MiXCR, one entry per CDR3 protein. In the table there are about 45,000 distinct CDR3 sequences, around 19% of which are singletons. The CDR3 runs 13 residues. Per germline, CDR1 SQVTM and CDR2 ANQGSEA. Trimming cost V 4 bases and J 4 bases, with 13 bases left between them. Sequencing was carried out using a population of CD138-negative cells sorted from bone marrow. V and J are TRBV29-1 and TRBJ2-5; no clear D gene. This sequence originates from a donor aged 40 or over with multiple myeloma. CDR3 region: CSVARRLGETQYF. CDR3 nucleotides: TGCAGCGTTGCGAGGCGGCTGGGAGAGACCCAGTACTTC. Full variable domain (rest looked up from reference TRBV29-1 and TRBJ2-5): SAVISQKPSRDICQRGTSLTIQCQVDSQVTMMFWYRQQPGQSLTLIATANQGSEATYESGFVIDKFPISRPNLTFSTLTVSNMSPEDSSIYLCSVARRLGETQYFGPGTRLLVL.